These 9 T cell receptor beta chains originate from one sample sequenced in a study of shared clonotypes between healthy human individuals. The repertoire was sequenced with immunoSEQ multiplex PCR; TCRdb's copy has only in-frame clones and lacks some. This repertoire shows roughly 2.4 million clones, 95% found once; its top ten account for around 0.13%. Sequencing used naive CD4+ T cells sorted from blood. As to subset: CD45RA+ positively selected. Every receptor here comes from a man aged 18 to 35 in good health.

This chain uses TRBV5-6 with TRBJ1-3; D is possibly TRBD1 (6 bases). The CDR3 totals 15 residues. Germline V gene data show CDR1 as SGHDT and CDR2 as YYEEEE. V was shortened by 2 bases and J by 4 bases, with 13 bases between the two germline ends. The CDR3 spells CASSFQGTMGNTIYF. CDR3 sequence (DNA): TGTGCCAGCAGCTTTCAAGGGACAATGGGAAACACCATATATTTT.

The chain combines TRBV7-2 with TRBJ2-3; D might be TRBD2 (6 bases). Trimming removed 5 bases from V and 5 bases from J, with 14 bases in between. CDR3 length: 14 residues. The germline V gene has CDR1 SGHTA and CDR2 FQGNSA. Here the CDR3 reads CASSREIELDTQYF. The CDR3 DNA is TGTGCCAGCAGCCGGGAGATAGAATTAGATACGCAGTATTTT.

In the case of this clone: The same CDR3 arises from other DNA sequences in this sample as well. The V and J genes are TRBV5-1 and TRBJ2-5; D could derive from TRBD1 or TRBD2 (5 bases each). Trimming stripped 0 bases from V and 1 base from J, with 7 bases between. The CDR3 runs 14 residues. CDR1 is SGHRS, CDR2 YFSETQ, per germline. CDR3 nucleotides: TGCGCCAGCAGCTTGGCGGGGCGCCAAGAGACCCAGTACTTC. This translates into CASSLAGRQETQYF.

The chain joins TRBV5-6 to TRBJ2-1, with 8 bases aligning to TRBD2. The CDR3 is 16 amino acids. Trimming at V came to 4 bases and at J to 1 base, leaving 7 bases not matched to a gene. Germline assignment: CDR1 SGHDT and CDR2 YYEEEE. CDR3 bases: TGTGCCAGCAGCCGTAGCGGGAAATGGTCCTACAATGAGCAGTTCTTC. Protein product: CASSRSGKWSYNEQFF.

This clone was recorded only once. The chain employs TRBV4-2 and TRBJ2-1; the match to TRBD1 covers 7 bases. The V segment lost 0 bases and the J segment 4 bases; nucleotides outside the gene matches: 9. The CDR3 sequence is 17 residues long. Germline-derived CDR1 and CDR2 are LGHNA and YNFKEQ. The CDR3 reads CASSQDLLGQIYNEQFF. CDR3 DNA: TGTGCCAGCAGCCAAGATCTGCTGGGACAGATATACAATGAGCAGTTCTTC.

The chain combines TRBV28 with TRBJ2-5, with D unresolved. Between the trimmed V and J ends, which lost 5 bases and 5 bases, there was a span of 18 bases. CDR1 and CDR2 from the germline V gene are MDHEN and SYDVKM. The CDR3 length is 15 residues. The CDR3 nucleotides are TGTGCCAGCAGTCCGATGAAAGGAATCGCGGAGACCCAGTACTTC. Translated: CASSPMKGIAETQYF.

This rearrangement joins TRBV7-2 to TRBJ2-1; 7 bases map to TRBD2. V lost 2 bases, J lost 5 bases, and 6 bases stayed unmatched. Germline-derived CDR1 and CDR2 are SGHTA and FQGNSA. The CDR3 covers 15 residues. For the CDR3, the DNA is TGTGCCAGCAGCTTATTGGCGGGAGTAAACAATGAGCAGTTCTTC. Translation gives CASSLLAGVNNEQFF.

The chain is built from TRBV7-9 and TRBJ2-1; D perhaps matches TRBD1 (6 bases). Germline V gene data show CDR1 as SEHNR and CDR2 as FQNEAQ (reference sequence). The length of the CDR3 is 16 residues. Trimming left V 4 bases short and J 3 bases short, with 16 bases between. The DNA of the CDR3 is TGTGCCAGCAGCTCTAGTTCGGACAGCCGCTACAATGAGCAGTTCTTC. It yields the protein CASSSSSDSRYNEQFF. Together with reference TRBV7-9 and TRBJ2-1, the CDR3 gives the full variable domain: DTGVSQNPRHKITKRGQNVTFRCDPISEHNRLYWYRQTLGQGPEFLTYFQNEAQLEKSRLLSDRFSAERPKGSFSTLEIQRTEQGDSAMYLCASSSSSDSRYNEQFFGPGTRLTVL.

The rearrangement uses TRBV9 and TRBJ2-1, with D perhaps given as TRBD1 or TRBD2 (5 bases each). This CDR3 region has 15 residues. The V and J ends lost 5 bases and 13 bases respectively, with 25 bases between them. Germline CDR1 and CDR2: SGDLS and YYNGEE. CDR3 in DNA: TGTGCCAGCAGTGACAATGAGGGACCATTAATTTTCCAGTTCTTC. It codes for CASSDNEGPLIFQFF.